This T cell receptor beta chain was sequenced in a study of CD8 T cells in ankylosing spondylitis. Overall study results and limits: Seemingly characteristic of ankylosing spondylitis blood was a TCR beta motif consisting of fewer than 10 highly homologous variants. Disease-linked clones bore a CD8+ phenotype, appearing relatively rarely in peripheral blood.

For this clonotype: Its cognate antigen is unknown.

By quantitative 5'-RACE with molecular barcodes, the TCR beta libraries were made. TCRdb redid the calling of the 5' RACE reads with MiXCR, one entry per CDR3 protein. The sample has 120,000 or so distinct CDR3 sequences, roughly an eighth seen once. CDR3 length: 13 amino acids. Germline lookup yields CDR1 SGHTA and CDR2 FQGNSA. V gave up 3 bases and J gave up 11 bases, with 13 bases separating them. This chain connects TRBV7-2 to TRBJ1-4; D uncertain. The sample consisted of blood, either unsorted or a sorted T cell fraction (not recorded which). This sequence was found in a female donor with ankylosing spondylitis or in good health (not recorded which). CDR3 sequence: CASSLGIPGKLFF. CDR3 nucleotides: TGTGCCAGCAGCTTGGGGATTCCGGGTAAACTGTTTTTT.